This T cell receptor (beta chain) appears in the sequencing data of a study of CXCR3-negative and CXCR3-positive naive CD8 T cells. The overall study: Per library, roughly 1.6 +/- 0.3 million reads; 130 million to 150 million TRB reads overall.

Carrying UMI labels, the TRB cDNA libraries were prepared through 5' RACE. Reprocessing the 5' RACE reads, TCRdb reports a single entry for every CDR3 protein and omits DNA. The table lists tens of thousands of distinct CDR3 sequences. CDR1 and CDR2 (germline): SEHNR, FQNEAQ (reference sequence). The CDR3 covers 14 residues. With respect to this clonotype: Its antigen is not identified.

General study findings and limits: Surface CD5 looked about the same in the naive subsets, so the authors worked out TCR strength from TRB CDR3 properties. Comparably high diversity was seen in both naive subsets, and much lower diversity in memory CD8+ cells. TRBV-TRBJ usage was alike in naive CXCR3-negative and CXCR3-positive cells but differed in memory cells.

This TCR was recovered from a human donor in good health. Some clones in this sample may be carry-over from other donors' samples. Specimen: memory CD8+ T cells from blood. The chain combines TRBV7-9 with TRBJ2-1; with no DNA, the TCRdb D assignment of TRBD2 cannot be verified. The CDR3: CASILSGGDNEQFF.